This T cell receptor beta chain was retrieved from a study of neurological immune-mediated disorders. Broader study findings: Expansion of TCR clones was greatest in HTLV-1-associated myelopathy and smallest in multiple sclerosis, where it fell below that of healthy controls.

It was by 5'RACE with 10-nucleotide random UMIs that the cDNA was made. MiXCR, run by TCRdb on the 5' RACE reads, gives a single entry per CDR3 protein. The sample gives fewer than 65,000 distinct CDR3 sequences, 10% of which show up once; approximately 5.3% is in the top ten. This CDR3 spans 14 amino acids. Germline CDR1 is MDHEN and CDR2 is SYDVKM. On this clonotype: The antigen remains undetermined. The junction departs from the called germline gene at one end, perhaps through a read error.

It was from 2 million PBMCs stored at -80 C that the unsorted libraries were obtained. The sample consisted of PBMCs. This chain uses TRBV28 with TRBJ1-4; D possibly corresponds to TRBD1 (5 bases). The sequence came from a man in his 70s with HTLV-1-associated myelopathy (HAM/TSP). CDR3 in DNA: TGTGCCAGCAGTCGGACAAGGGCTAACGAAAAACTGTTTTTT. Protein sequence: CASSRTRANEKLFF.